What follows are 5 T cell receptor beta chains derived from one specimen sequenced in a study of T-cell memory formation after mild COVID-19. TCRdb recomputed calls from the 5' RACE reads with MiXCR, one row per CDR3 protein. The sample holds about 160,000 distinct CDR3 sequences, 25% to 40% seen once. The specimen sequenced was PBMCs or a T cell subset sorted from them (not recorded which). The receptors come from an adult woman who had mild COVID-19 (a few samples of this study predate the infection). Cell type and time point are not known.

This clonotype came up a few times. The chain links TRBV3-1 to TRBJ2-1; no clear D. V gave up 4 bases and J gave up 6 bases, with 16 bases separating them. The length of the CDR3 is 15 residues. Germline V lookup: CDR1 LGHDT, CDR2 YNNKEL (reference sequence). DNA for the CDR3: TGTGCCAGCAGCCCCCGACTGGATACCATCAATGAGCAGTTCTTC. Protein product: CASSPRLDTINEQFF.

The V and J genes are TRBV6-2 or TRBV6-3 and TRBJ2-1; D not resolved. V dropped 0 bases and J dropped 11 bases, with 11 bases sitting between them. The germline gives CDR1 MNHEY, CDR2 SVGEGT. There are 13 residues in the CDR3. The CDR3 region has the DNA TGTGCCAGCAGTTACTCGAACCCCCTGAAGCAGTTCTTC. Amino acids: CASSYSNPLKQFF.

The chain combines TRBV7-3 with TRBJ2-1, with a possible D match to TRBD2 (6 bases). V lost 5 bases, J lost 3 bases, and 14 bases lay in between. The CDR3 is made up of 15 amino acids. Germline-derived CDR1 and CDR2 are SGHTA and FQGTGA. Written as DNA, the CDR3 is TGTGCCAGCAGCCAATCGGGAGACCGCTACAATGAGCAGTTCTTC. Amino acid sequence: CASSQSGDRYNEQFF.

The table lists this clonotype with a few counts. The CDR3 DNA follows: TGTGCCAGCAACTACCAAGGGGGAGGAGAAGAGCAGTACTTC. This encodes CASNYQGGGEEQYF. The chain is built from TRBV7-2 and TRBJ2-7; tentatively, D is TRBD1 or TRBD2 (6 bases each). With 7 bases removed from V and 7 bases from J, the gap between germline ends came to 20 bases. CDR3 length: 14 residues. Per the germline V gene, CDR1 is SGHTA and CDR2 is FQGNSA.

The chain combines TRBV4-1 with TRBJ1-5, with D perhaps matching TRBD1 (5 bases). CDR1 is MGHRA and CDR2 is YSYEKL in the germline V gene. This CDR3 contains 16 residues. The germline V and J ends were trimmed by 1 base and 6 bases, with 16 bases remaining between them. As DNA, the CDR3 is TGCGCCAGCAGCCAAGTGTCGACAGCTGAGGGTCAGCCCCAGCATTTT. Translating gives CASSQVSTAEGQPQHF.